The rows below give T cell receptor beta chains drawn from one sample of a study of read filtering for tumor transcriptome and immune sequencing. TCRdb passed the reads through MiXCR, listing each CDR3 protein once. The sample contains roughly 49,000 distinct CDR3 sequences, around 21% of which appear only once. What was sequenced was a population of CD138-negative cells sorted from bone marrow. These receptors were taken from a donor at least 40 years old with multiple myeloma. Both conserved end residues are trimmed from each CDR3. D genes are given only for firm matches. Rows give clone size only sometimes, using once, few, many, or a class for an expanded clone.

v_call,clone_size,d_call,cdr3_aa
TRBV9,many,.,ASSARTDPLGDSTEAF
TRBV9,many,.,ASSVDARYNEQF
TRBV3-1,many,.,ASSPDSNTEAF
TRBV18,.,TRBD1,ASSPRTGASNTEAF
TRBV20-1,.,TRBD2,SANRGTSGRGTQY
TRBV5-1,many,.,ASSWRQAQETQY
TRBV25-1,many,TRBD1,ASRRDRSYGYT
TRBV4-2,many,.,ASSRELSPSGANVLT
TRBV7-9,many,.,ASSQDSSYNEQF
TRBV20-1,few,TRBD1,SAEDRFGDSNQPQH
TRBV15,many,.,ATSRYRAEQF
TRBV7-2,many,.,ASSLGWLAYEQY
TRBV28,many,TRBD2,ASSWTSGPDIAYEQY
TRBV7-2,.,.,ASSLAGRFGNQPQH
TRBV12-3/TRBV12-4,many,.,ASSFGGPNTEAF
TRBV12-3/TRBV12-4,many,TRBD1,ASSLRTGSYEQY
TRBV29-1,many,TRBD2,SVVGGSSYEQY
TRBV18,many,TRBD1,ASSPPGTGYEQY
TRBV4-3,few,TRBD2,ASSQAGGESREQY
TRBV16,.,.,ASSRSSGNTIY
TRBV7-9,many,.,ASSLGQDRNQPQH
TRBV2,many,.,ASKGVPRRETQY
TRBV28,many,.,ASSLRPGKGAYNEQF